This T cell receptor beta chain was observed in a study of robustness of blood B and T cell sequencing (dated by TCRdb to about 2018). Study-level background: The goal of the study was to find out how much peripheral blood is required to reliably describe the TCRbeta and IgG repertoires of an individual. TCRbeta and IgG repertoires were quantified in each of the ten independently drawn blood samples. As technical replicates, two replicate TCRbeta cDNA libraries were made from one shared RNA pool taken from a single 10 ml draw.

Summary of the overall study and its limitations: Every single 10 ml sample contained the 1,000 most abundant TCRbeta clonotypes from the pooled draws. The TCRbeta rarefaction curves did not fully level off, which suggests under-sequencing or many low-abundance clonotypes. Immediate fractionation was required for EDTA tubes, so the use of EDTA tubes in multi-site collections was limited. Combining 3 or 4 tubes (about 26-45 ml blood) brought coverage of the top 10,000 TCRbeta clonotypes close to saturation. Across technical replicate libraries, 90% to 95% of the top 10,000 TCRbeta clonotypes in one library were also found in the other. One pair of TCRbeta libraries showed evidence of cross-contamination, likely from batch processing; the shared UMI-sequence pairs were removed. No improvement in the overlap of rare TCRbeta clonotypes was observed when tubes were pooled, implying that much larger blood volumes would be needed for rare TCRbeta clonotypes to be captured.

Receptors were amplified or captured by PCR. Reads for this sample came from an Illumina MiSeq. cDNA was made using SMARTScribe reverse transcriptase and a 5' template-switch oligo that added a universal priming site. Each cDNA molecule was tagged by a 12-nucleotide random unique molecular identifier (UMI) carried on the template-switch oligo. Chain-specific reverse primers targeted TCRbeta transcripts during reverse transcription. Uracil DNA glycosylase treatment was used to remove residual template-switch adapters, and a Qiagen MinElute kit was used to purify the cDNA. The first PCR used KAPA HiFi HotStart ReadyMix for roughly 22 cycles, split across four 50 ul reactions with step-out primers. Before further amplification, first-round PCR products were gel-purified. Illumina Nextera adapters were attached in a second PCR of seven to eight cycles, and the libraries were then purified and pooled. The UMI barcode for each TCRbeta molecule was captured by a 50-nucleotide 5' read. The source study handled its data this way. Using the MIGEC toolkit, reads were grouped by UMI into consensus reads. PEAR was used to merge forward and reverse consensus reads into final reads. Identical UMI-sequence pairs found in more than one library were treated as cross-sample contamination and removed by a custom decontamination script. MIGMAP, a wrapper around IgBLAST, was used for V(D)J assignment and CDR3 extraction. A TCR clonotype was defined as sharing the same V gene, J gene and CDR3 amino acid sequence, and CDR1 and CDR2 were not sequenced. TCRdb took the public reads, trimmed them with fastp at Q25, ran MiXCR for clone calling and kept in-frame beta chains. Every distinct CDR3 protein forms one entry, paired with its most common genes and DNA. None of the V and J calls come from the authors' own analysis; TCRdb made them. This sample gives under 4,500 distinct CDR3 sequences in total; roughly half of them show up just once. Approximately 24% of the sample is in the top ten clones.

mRNA, which captures expressed receptors, was used instead of genomic DNA for quantification of TCRbeta repertoires. Without any cell sorting, leukocytes from the buffy coat were collected into Trizol, and RNA was extracted using the Direct-zol RNA MiniPrep Plus kit. To separate plasma, buffy coat and red blood cells, the EDTA blood tubes were centrifuged right away at 4 degrees C. This clonotype has a handful of counts. What this receptor recognizes is not known. Base qualities are missing; no much larger clone stands one base away. Sequences were obtained from peripheral blood. The TCR was taken from a human donor in good health.

The nucleotides are TGTGCCAGCAGCGAAGATCTGAACACTGAAGCTTTCTTT. Its protein reads: CASSEDLNTEAFF. The chain was built from TRBV7-7 and TRBJ1-1; there is no confident call for the D gene. The CDR3 spans 13 residues, from the cysteine through the phenylalanine. Only CDR3 DNA is held: 39 bases, read in frame from base 1. CDR1 and CDR2, per the germline V gene (reference sequence), are SSHAT and FNYEAQ. The V end loses 5 bases and the J end loses 0 bases, and a stretch of 7 bases separates them.